The TCR beta chain described here comes from a study of OX40 agonist ivuxolimab in advanced cancers. Points on this clone: Its matching antigen is unknown.

Study results and limitations: Among the lowest peripheral clonal expansion occurred in 0.1-3.0 mg/kg partial responders. At doses 0.1 to 3.0 mg/kg, CD4+ and CD8+ clones expanded.

This CDR3 spans 12 amino acids. V lost 4 bases to trimming and J lost 1 base, with 7 bases between them. The germline CDR1 and CDR2 sequences are SQVTM and ANQGSEA. Generated by immunoSEQ multiplex PCR, the TCRdb table keeps only in-frame clones and is missing some. The sample lists about 99,000 clones, 95% to 97% occurring once. The material was CD4+ or CD8+ T cells sorted from blood, obtained in a trial of the OX40 agonist ivuxolimab. This TCR came from an adult with an advanced solid tumor such as melanoma, head and neck, liver or kidney cancer. V gene TRBV29-1 combines with J gene TRBJ1-1, with a weak D call TRBD1 (6 bases). CDR3 sequence (DNA): TGCAGCGTTGGGGGACAGAACACTGAAGCTTTCTTT. As protein: CSVGGQNTEAFF.